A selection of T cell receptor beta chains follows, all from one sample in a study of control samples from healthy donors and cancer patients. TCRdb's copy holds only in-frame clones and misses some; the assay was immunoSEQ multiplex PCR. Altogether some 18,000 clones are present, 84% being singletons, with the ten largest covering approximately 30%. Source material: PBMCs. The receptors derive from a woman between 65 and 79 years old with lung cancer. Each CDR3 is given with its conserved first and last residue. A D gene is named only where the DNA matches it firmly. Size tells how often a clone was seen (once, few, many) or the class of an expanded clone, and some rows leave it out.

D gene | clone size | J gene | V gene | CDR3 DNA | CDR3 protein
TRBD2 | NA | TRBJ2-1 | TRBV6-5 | TGTGCCAGCACTAGAGATAGCGGGACCTACAATGAGCAGTTCTTC | CASTRDSGTYNEQFF
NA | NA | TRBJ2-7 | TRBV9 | TGTGCCAGCAGCGCCGGCACCTACGAGCAGTACTTC | CASSAGTYEQYF
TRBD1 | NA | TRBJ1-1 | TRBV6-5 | TGTGCCAGCAGCCTGACCAGGGGGGGCACTGAAGCTTTCTTT | CASSLTRGGTEAFF
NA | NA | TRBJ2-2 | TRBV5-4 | TGTGCCAGCAGCTTGACCGGGGACACCGGGGAGCTGTTTTTT | CASSLTGDTGELFF
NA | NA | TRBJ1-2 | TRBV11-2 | TGTGCCAGCAGCTTTCCGGACAGAACAGACTATGGCTACACCTTC | CASSFPDRTDYGYTF
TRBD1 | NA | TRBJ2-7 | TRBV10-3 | TGTGCCATCAGTGAGAGGGACAGCTACGAGCAGTACTTC | CAISERDSYEQYF
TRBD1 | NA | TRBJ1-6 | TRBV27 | TGTGCCAGCAAGACAGGGACAGGTTCACCCCTCCACTTT | CASKTGTGSPLHF
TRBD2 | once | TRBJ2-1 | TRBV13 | TGTGCCAGCAGCTTCCGACTAGCGGGAAACAATGAGCAGTTCTTC | CASSFRLAGNNEQFF
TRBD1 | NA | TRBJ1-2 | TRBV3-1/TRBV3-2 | TGTGCCAGCAGGCCCGGACAGGGGGCGCGGGACTACACCTTC | CASRPGQGARDYTF
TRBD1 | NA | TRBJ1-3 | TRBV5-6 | TGTGCCAGCAGCTTGTTGGGTCGGACAGGCTCCACCATATATTTT | CASSLLGRTGSTIYF
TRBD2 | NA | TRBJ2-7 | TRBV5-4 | TGTGCCAGCAGCTTGGGGGGGACTAGCGGGACCTACGAGCAGTACTTC | CASSLGGTSGTYEQYF
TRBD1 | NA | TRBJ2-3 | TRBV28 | TGTGCCAGCAGCGAATTCCAATGGCGGGGACAGGGGGGCACAGATACGCAGTATTTT | CASSEFQWRGQGGTDTQYF
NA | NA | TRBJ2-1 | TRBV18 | TGTGCCAGCTCACCAGAGACGGGTTTCTCCTACAATGAGCAGTTCTTC | CASSPETGFSYNEQFF
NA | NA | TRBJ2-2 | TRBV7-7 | TGTGCCAGCAGCTTTTCAGGAACCGGGGAGCTGTTTTTT | CASSFSGTGELFF
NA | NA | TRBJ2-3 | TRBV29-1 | TGCAGCGTTGAAGGGGGGGCAGATACGCAGTATTTT | CSVEGGADTQYF
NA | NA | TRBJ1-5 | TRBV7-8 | TGTGCCAGCAGCTTAGGCGGGGGTATTGGTCAGCCCCAGCATTTT | CASSLGGGIGQPQHF
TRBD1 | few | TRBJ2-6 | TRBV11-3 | TGTGCCAGCAGCGACCTTACCGGGACAGTGTTACTTTCGGGGGCCAACGTCCTGACTTTC | CASSDLTGTVLLSGANVLTF
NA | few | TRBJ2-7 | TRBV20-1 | TGCAGTGCTAGAGGACTCTACGAGCAGTACTTC | CSARGLYEQYF
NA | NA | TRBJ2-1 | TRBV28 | TGTGCCAGCAGAGGGCTTCGCAATGAGCAGTTCTTC | CASRGLRNEQFF
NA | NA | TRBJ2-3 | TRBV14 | TGTGCCAGCAGCCACGGGAACAGGGATGCGGCAGATACGCAGTATTTT | CASSHGNRDAADTQYF
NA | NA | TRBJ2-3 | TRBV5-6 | TGTGCCAGCAGCTTTTACCGGGACAACACAGATACGCAGTATTTT | CASSFYRDNTDTQYF
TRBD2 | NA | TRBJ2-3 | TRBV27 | TGTGCCAGCAGTCCTGATCGGACTAGCGGGAAGTCTACGCAGTATTTT | CASSPDRTSGKSTQYF
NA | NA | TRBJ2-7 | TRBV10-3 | TGTGCCATCAGTGAGTCCAGCCCTCCCGGCGAGCAGTACTTC | CAISESSPPGEQYF
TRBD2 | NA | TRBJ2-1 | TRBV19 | TGTGCCAGTAGTATGACCAACCTAGCGGGAGGGTACAATGAGCAGTTCTTC | CASSMTNLAGGYNEQFF
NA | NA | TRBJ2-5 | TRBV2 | TGTGCCAGCAGTCAGGGTTCCGAGACCCAGTACTTC | CASSQGSETQYF
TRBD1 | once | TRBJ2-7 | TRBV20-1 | TGCAGTGCTAGTTACAGGGGGCATGCCTACGAGCAGTACTTC | CSASYRGHAYEQYF
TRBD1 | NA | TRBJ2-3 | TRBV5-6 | TGTGCCAGCAGCAACAGGGGGCGGGATACGCAGTATTTT | CASSNRGRDTQYF
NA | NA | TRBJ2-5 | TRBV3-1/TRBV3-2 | TGTGCCAGCAGCCAAGACAGCGGACAAGAGACCCAGTACTTC | CASSQDSGQETQYF
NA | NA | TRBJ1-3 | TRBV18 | TGTGCCAGCTCACCAGCGGACTCTGGAAACACCATATATTTT | CASSPADSGNTIYF